These T cell receptor beta chains were read from a single sample in a study of Ad26.COV2.S vaccination and SARS-CoV-2 variants. The repertoire was sequenced with immunoSEQ multiplex PCR; TCRdb's copy has only in-frame clones and lacks some. The table lists about 680,000 clones, roughly 90% of them singletons. The material was peripheral blood, obtained in a trial of Ad26.COV2.S vaccine versus placebo. The source of these receptors is a person between 18 and 59 years old who received the Ad26.COV2.S COVID-19 vaccine or a placebo. Each CDR3 is given without its conserved first and last residue. The order of the fields is V gene, J gene, CDR3 protein.

>TRBV6-2/TRBV6-3|TRBJ2-3
ASSPQGAGEDTQY
>TRBV24-1|TRBJ2-3
ATSDLKISTDTQY
>TRBV6-1|TRBJ1-5
ASSDRTSAGQPQH
>TRBV5-1|TRBJ2-2
ASRVSSGGLNTGELF
>TRBV15|TRBJ2-7
ATSRGIATTYEQY
>TRBV3-1/TRBV3-2|TRBJ1-4
ASSQPGGGFEKLF
>TRBV2|TRBJ1-5
ASSMGGESNQPQH
>TRBV7-2|TRBJ2-1
ASSPRSGSGNEQF
>TRBV2|TRBJ1-4
ASRELQALELF
>TRBV29-1|TRBJ1-4
SVGLTVATNEKLF
>TRBV24-1|TRBJ2-2
ATSDPMGQGNTGELF
>TRBV3-1/TRBV3-2|TRBJ2-7
ASSQDLGVQAGYEQY
>TRBV6-5|TRBJ2-1
ASSYSDGDWEQF
>TRBV5-4|TRBJ1-3
ASSMGTFEGNTIY
>TRBV27|TRBJ2-7
ASSLTDPPYEQY
>TRBV30|TRBJ2-7
AWSVYSAYEQY
>TRBV29-1|TRBJ1-2
SVADRRSNYGYT
>TRBV18|TRBJ1-1
ASSPDRSNTEAF
>TRBV30|TRBJ1-5
AWSQHSNQPQH
>TRBV19|TRBJ1-2
ASSPAGHPGGYYGYT
>TRBV4-3|TRBJ1-6
ASSQVRGLPNSPLH
>TRBV2|TRBJ1-4
ASSPGRTGKLF
>TRBV7-5|TRBJ1-1
ARSLGASGGAPEAF
>TRBV30|TRBJ1-4
ASDRGEKLF
>TRBV11-2|TRBJ2-7
ASSLVPEVEQY
>TRBV18|TRBJ2-1
ASSPPGAAYNEQF
>TRBV29-1|TRBJ2-1
SVELTSSYNEQF
>TRBV7-9|TRBJ1-2
ASSFGQVLSGYT
>TRBV6-5|TRBJ1-1
AIGDGGAEAF
>TRBV30|TRBJ2-1
AWSVDSGSYNEQF
>TRBV25-1|TRBJ2-5
ASSSKTQY
>TRBV6-5|TRBJ1-2
ASSYLGGEGYT
>TRBV19|TRBJ1-1
ASSMSGDTEAF
>TRBV6-5|TRBJ2-2
ASTETSPTGELF
>TRBV11-2|TRBJ1-6
ASSFQGGNSPLH
>TRBV6-2/TRBV6-3|TRBJ1-6
ASSYQGLHSPLH
>TRBV5-1|TRBJ2-1
ASSSGQGFNEQF
>TRBV7-9|TRBJ2-1
ASSLEAGGLYNEQF
>TRBV19|TRBJ1-1
ASTPNLFRATEAF
>TRBV11-2|TRBJ2-7
ASSLGLLKGY
>TRBV30|TRBJ2-5
AWSVNNQETQY
>TRBV27|TRBJ2-7
ASSLRESSYEQY
>TRBV18|TRBJ2-5
ASSPGTGARETQY
>TRBV4-3|TRBJ1-6
ASSQGGQGLTPLH
>TRBV5-1|TRBJ2-2
ASRNTNTGELF
>TRBV2|TRBJ2-1
ASSVAFASGEQF
>TRBV29-1|TRBJ1-2
SVGTLENYGYT
>TRBV20-1|TRBJ2-1
SASLTVSYNEQF
>TRBV3-1/TRBV3-2|TRBJ2-7
ASSQAGTGAYEQY
>TRBV4-2|TRBJ2-5
ASSQGRGLAGVPETQY
>TRBV19|TRBJ1-1
ASSRIGRGDTEAF
>TRBV7-9|TRBJ2-5
ASSFKGQETQY
>TRBV20-1|TRBJ1-2
SASGGEAFGYT